This TCR beta chain was observed in a study of CD8+ T cells in alopecia areata. CDR3 length equals 12 residues. Germline CDR1 and CDR2: MNHEY and SVGAGI. The V and J ends lost 9 bases and 4 bases respectively, with 12 bases between them. RNA was extracted and reverse transcribed into cDNA as the sequencing template. Assay used: immunoSEQ multiplex PCR; TCRdb lists only in-frame clones, some missing. Among about 140,000 clones listed, about 47% were seen once. The chain joins TRBV6-5 to TRBJ1-1; weak D call: TRBD1 (5 bases). Sample: CD4+ T cells sorted from blood, taken at week 0. The sequence came from a human donor with alopecia areata. The CDR3 loop is CASPSGSTEAFF. The CDR3 region has the DNA TGTGCCAGTCCTTCAGGGAGCACTGAAGCTTTCTTT.